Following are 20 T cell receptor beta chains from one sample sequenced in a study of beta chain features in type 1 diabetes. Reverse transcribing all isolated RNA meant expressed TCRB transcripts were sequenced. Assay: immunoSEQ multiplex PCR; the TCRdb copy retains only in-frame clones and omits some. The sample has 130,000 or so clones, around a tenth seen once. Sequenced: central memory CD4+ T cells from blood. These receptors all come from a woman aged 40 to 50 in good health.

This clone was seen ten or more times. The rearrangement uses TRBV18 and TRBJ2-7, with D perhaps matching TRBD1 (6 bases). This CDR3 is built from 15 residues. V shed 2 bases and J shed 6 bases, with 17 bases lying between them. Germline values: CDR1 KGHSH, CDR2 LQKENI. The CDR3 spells CASSPVGARVLEQYF. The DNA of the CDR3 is TGTGCCAGCTCACCAGTGGGGGCTCGGGTTCTCGAGCAGTACTTC.

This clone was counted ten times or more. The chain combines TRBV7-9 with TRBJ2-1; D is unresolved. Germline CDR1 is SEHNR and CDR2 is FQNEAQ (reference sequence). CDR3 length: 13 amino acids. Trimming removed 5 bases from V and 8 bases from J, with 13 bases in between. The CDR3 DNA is TGTGCCAGCAGCGAGAAAGGTCGGGATGAGCAGTTCTTC. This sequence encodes CASSEKGRDEQFF.

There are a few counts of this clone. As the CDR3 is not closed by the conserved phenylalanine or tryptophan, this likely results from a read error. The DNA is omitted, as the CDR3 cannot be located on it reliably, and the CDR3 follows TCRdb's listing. This chain's CDR3 is CASSLAGRGLFL. This rearrangement joins TRBV11-2 to TRBJ1-2; whether TRBD1, the table's D call, matches the DNA was not checked. CDR1 SGHAT and CDR2 FQNNGV come from the germline V gene. The CDR3 is 12 amino acids in total, end residues counted.

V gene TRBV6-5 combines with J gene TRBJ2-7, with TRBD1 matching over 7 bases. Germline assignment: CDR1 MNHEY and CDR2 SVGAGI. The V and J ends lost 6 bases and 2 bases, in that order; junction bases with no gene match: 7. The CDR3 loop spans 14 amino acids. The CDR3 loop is CASRKRGTAYEQYF. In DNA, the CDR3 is TGTGCCAGCAGGAAAAGAGGGACAGCCTACGAGCAGTACTTC.

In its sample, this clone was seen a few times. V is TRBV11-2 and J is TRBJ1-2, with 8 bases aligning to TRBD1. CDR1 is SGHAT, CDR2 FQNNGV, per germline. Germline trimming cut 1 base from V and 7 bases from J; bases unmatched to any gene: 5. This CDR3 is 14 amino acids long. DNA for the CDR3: TGTGCCAGCAGCTTAGGACAGGGGAGGGGTGGCTACACCTTC. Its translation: CASSLGQGRGGYTF.

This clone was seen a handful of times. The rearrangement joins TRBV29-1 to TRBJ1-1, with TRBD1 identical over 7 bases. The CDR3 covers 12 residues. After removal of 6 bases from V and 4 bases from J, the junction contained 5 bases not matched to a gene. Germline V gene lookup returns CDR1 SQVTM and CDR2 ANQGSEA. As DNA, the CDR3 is TGCAGCGTAGACAGGGAGAGCACTGAAGCTTTCTTT. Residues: CSVDRESTEAFF.

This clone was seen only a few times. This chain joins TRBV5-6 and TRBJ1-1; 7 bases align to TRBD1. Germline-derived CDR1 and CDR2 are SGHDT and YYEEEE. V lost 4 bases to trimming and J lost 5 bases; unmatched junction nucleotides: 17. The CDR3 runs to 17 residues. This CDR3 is CASSPWDSILRITEAFF. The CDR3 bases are TGTGCCAGCAGCCCCTGGGACAGCATTCTTAGGATTACTGAAGCTTTCTTT.

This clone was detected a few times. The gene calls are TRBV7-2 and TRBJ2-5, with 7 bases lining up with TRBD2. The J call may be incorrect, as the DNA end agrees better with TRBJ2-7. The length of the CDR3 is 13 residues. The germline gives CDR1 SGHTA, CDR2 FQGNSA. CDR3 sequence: CASSSVAGYEQYF. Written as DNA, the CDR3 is TGTGCCAGCAGCTCGGTAGCGGGTTACGAGCAGTACTTC.

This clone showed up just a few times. The CDR3 loop is CASRIQGNTGELFF. The CDR3, as DNA: TGTGCCAGCAGGATACAGGGGAACACCGGGGAGCTGTTTTTT. This chain links TRBV7-9 with TRBJ2-2; possibly TRBD1 for D (6 bases). V gave up 6 bases and J gave up 1 base, with 9 bases separating them. Germline CDR1 and CDR2: SEHNR and FQNEAQ (reference sequence). The CDR3 runs to 14 residues.

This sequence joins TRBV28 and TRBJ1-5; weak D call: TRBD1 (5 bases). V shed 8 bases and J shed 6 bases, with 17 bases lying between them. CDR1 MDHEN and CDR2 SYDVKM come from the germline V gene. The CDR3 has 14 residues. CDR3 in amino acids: CASSPGGMGQPQHF. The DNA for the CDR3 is TGTGCCAGCTCGCCGGGGGGGATGGGTCAGCCCCAGCATTTT.

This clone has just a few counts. For the CDR3, the DNA is TGTGCCAGCAGCACCTTGCTTTCGGACAGGGTTGTCACAGATACGCAGTATTTT. Translating it yields CASSTLLSDRVVTDTQYF. The chain combines TRBV5-5 with TRBJ2-3, with 8 positions matching TRBD1. This CDR3 spans 18 amino acids. The germline V gene encodes CDR1 SGHKS and CDR2 YYEKEE (reference sequence). Trimming cost V 4 bases and J 2 bases; bases outside gene matches: 15.

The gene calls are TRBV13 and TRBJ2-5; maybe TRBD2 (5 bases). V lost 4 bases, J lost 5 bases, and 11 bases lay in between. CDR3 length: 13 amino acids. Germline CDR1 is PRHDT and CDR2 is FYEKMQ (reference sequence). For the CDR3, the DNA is TGTGCCAGCAGCTCCCGGACTTCGGAGACCCAGTACTTC. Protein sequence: CASSSRTSETQYF. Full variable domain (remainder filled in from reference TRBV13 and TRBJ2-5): AAGVIQSPRHLIKEKRETATLKCYPIPRHDTVYWYQQGPGQDPQFLISFYEKMQSDKGSIPDRFSAQQFSDYHSELNMSSLELGDSALYFCASSSRTSETQYFGPGTRLLVL.

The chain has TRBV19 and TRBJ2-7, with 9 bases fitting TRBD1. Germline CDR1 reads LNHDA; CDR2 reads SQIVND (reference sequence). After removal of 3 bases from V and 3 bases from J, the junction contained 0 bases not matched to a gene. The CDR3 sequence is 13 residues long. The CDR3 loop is CASSMGQGYEQYF. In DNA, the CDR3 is TGTGCCAGTAGTATGGGACAGGGCTACGAGCAGTACTTC.

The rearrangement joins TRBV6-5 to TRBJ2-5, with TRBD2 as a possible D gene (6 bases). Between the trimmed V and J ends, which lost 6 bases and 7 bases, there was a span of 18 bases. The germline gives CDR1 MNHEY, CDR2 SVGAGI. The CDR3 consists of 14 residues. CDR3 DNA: TGTGCCAGCAGCACGGGACTCGACCTGGGGACCCAGTACTTC. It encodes CASSTGLDLGTQYF.

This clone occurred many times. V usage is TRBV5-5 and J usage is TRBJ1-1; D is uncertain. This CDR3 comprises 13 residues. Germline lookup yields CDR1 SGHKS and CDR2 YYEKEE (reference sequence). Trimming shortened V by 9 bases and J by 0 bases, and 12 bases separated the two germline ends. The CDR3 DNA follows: TGTGCCACCCAGTGGGCGATGAACACTGAAGCTTTCTTT. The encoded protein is CATQWAMNTEAFF.

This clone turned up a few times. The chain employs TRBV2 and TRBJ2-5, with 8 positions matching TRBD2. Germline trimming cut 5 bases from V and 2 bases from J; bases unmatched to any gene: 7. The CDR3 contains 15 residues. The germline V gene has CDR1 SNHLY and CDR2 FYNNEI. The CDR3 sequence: CASSIISGAQETQYF. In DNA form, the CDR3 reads TGTGCCAGCAGTATAATTAGCGGGGCACAAGAGACCCAGTACTTC.

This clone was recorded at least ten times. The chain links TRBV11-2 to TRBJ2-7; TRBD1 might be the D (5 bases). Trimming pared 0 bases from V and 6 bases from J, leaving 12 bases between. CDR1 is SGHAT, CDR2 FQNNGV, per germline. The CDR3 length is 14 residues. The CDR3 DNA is TGTGCCAGCAGCTTAGATTACCAGGGTCGCGAGCAGTACTTC. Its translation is CASSLDYQGREQYF. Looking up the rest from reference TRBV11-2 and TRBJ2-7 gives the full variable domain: EAGVAQSPRYKIIEKRQSVAFWCNPISGHATLYWYQQILGQGPKLLIQFQNNGVVDDSQLPKDRFSAERLKGVDSTLKIQPAKLEDSAVYLCASSLDYQGREQYFGPGTRLTVT.

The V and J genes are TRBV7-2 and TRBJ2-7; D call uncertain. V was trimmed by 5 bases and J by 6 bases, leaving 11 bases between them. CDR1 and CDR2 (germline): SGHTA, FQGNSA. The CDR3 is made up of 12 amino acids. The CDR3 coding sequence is TGTGCCAGCAGCCAGCGAAAGTCCGAGCAGTACTTC. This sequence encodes CASSQRKSEQYF.

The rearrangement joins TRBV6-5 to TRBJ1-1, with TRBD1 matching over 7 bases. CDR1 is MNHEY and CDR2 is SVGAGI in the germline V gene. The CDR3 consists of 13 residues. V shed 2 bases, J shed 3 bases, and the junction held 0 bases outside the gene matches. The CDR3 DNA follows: TGTGCCAGCAGTTACAGGGGGCACACTGAAGCTTTCTTT. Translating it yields CASSYRGHTEAFF.

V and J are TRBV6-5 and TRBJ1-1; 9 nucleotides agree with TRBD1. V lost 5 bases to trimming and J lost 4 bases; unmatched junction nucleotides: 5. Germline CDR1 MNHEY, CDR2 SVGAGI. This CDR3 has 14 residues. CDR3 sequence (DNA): TGTGCCAGCAGTGCACAGGGGGCAAGCACTGAAGCTTTCTTT. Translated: CASSAQGASTEAFF.